One sample yielded the 23 T cell receptor beta chains listed below, sequenced in a study of cytomegalovirus exposure and HLA in healthy donors. 60 Vbeta and 13 Jbeta primers were used in PCR. The repertoire was sequenced with immunoSEQ multiplex PCR; TCRdb's copy has only in-frame clones and lacks some. The sample shows 100,000 to 150,000 clones, roughly 17% of them seen only once. Sequenced sample: PBMCs. These receptors all stem from a female donor in good health and CMV-seropositive.

This chain joins TRBV28 and TRBJ1-1, with 8 bases identical to TRBD1. With V trimmed by 4 bases and J by 1 base, 8 bases remained unmatched. The CDR3 is 16 residues long. Looked up from germline, CDR1 is MDHEN and CDR2 is SYDVKM. The CDR3 DNA follows: TGTGCCAGCAGTTCGGACAGGGTCTATTCGAACACTGAAGCTTTCTTT. It specifies CASSSDRVYSNTEAFF. Variable domain in full (rest from reference TRBV28 and TRBJ1-1): DVKVTQSSRYLVKRTGEKVFLECVQDMDHENMFWYRQDPGLGLRLIYFSYDVKMKEKGDIPEGYSVSREKKERFSLILESASTNQTSMYLCASSSDRVYSNTEAFFGQGTRLTVV.

This clone was seen only a few times. The chain links TRBV10-3 to TRBJ1-1; possible D gene TRBD1, 5 bases. This CDR3 is built from 15 residues. The V gene lost 3 bases and the J gene lost 1 base, with 12 bases spanning the gap. Germline V lookup: CDR1 ENHRY, CDR2 SYGVKD. The CDR3 nucleotides read TGTGCCATCAGTGAAATAGGGACTGGGAACACTGAAGCTTTCTTT. This encodes CAISEIGTGNTEAFF.

This chain uses TRBV7-6 with TRBJ2-7; D may be TRBD1 (6 bases). Germline V gene sequence: CDR1 SGHVS, CDR2 FNYEAQ. CDR3 size: 15 residues. V lost 1 base to trimming and J lost 2 bases, with 12 bases between them. The CDR3 protein is CASSLEGGPAYEQYF. CDR3 in DNA: TGTGCCAGCAGCTTAGAAGGGGGACCAGCCTACGAGCAGTACTTC.

The V gene is TRBV5-4, the J gene TRBJ2-4; D not resolved. CDR3 length: 17 residues. Germline V gives CDR1 SGHNT, CDR2 YYREEE (reference sequence). V was cut by 6 bases and J by 0 bases, with 19 bases left in between. In DNA form, the CDR3 reads TGTGCCAGCATCCCAATGATGGAGATTCTAGCCAAAAACATTCAGTACTTC. Amino acid sequence: CASIPMMEILAKNIQYF.

This clone was observed a handful of times. The chain recombines TRBV29-1 with TRBJ1-2; D call uncertain. This CDR3 contains 12 residues. Trimming pared 0 bases from V and 2 bases from J, leaving 4 bases between. CDR1 is SQVTM and CDR2 is ANQGSEA in the germline V gene. CDR3 protein: CSVEERNYGYTF. The DNA of the CDR3 is TGCAGCGTTGAAGAACGGAACTATGGCTACACCTTC.

The CDR3 region is CASSGYQETQYF. CDR3 DNA sequence: TGTGCCAGCTCGGGGTACCAAGAGACCCAGTACTTC. The chain links TRBV9 to TRBJ2-5, with D possibly TRBD2 on 5 matching bases. This CDR3 is 12 amino acids long. CDR1 is SGDLS and CDR2 is YYNGEE in the germline V gene. Trimming took 7 bases from V and 0 from J, leaving 7 bases between them.

The V call is TRBV6-6, the J call TRBJ2-5; unclear D gene. Germline V gene data show CDR1 as MNHNY and CDR2 as SVGAGI (reference sequence). Trimming took off 4 bases at V and 5 bases at J, with 11 bases between the two ends. The length of the CDR3 is 13 residues. CDR3 amino acids: CASSSPSLETQYF. As DNA, the CDR3 is TGTGCCAGCAGTTCCCCTAGTCTCGAGACCCAGTACTTC.

The V call is TRBV4-1, the J call TRBJ2-7; 8 nucleotides agree with TRBD1. The germline gives CDR1 MGHRA, CDR2 YSYEKL. The CDR3 loop spans 16 amino acids. V shed 6 bases, J shed 3 bases, and the junction held 13 bases outside the gene matches. In DNA, the CDR3 is TGCGCCAGCAGTCTTTCACAGGGTACAGGGGGCTACGAGCAGTACTTC. Translating it yields CASSLSQGTGGYEQYF.

The chain employs TRBV9 and TRBJ1-1; 9 nucleotides match TRBD1. V was clipped by 0 bases and J by 4 bases; unmatched bases: 1. Looked up from germline, CDR1 is SGDLS and CDR2 is YYNGEE. The CDR3 loop spans 14 amino acids. The CDR3, as DNA: TGTGCCAGCAGCGTAGGGACAGGGGTCACTGAAGCTTTCTTT. Residues: CASSVGTGVTEAFF.

This clone was seen only a few times. V and J are TRBV19 and TRBJ2-7; 10 nucleotides agree with TRBD1. Germline CDR1 and CDR2: LNHDA and SQIVND (reference sequence). The V segment lost 6 bases and the J segment 1 base; nucleotides outside the gene matches: 3. The CDR3 consists of 14 residues. CDR3 loop: CASRWTGGSYEQYF. The DNA for the CDR3 is TGTGCCAGTAGATGGACAGGGGGATCCTACGAGCAGTACTTC.

V and J are TRBV7-2 and TRBJ1-2, with 9 bases fitting TRBD1. The CDR3 contains 14 residues. V dropped 4 bases and J dropped 6; count of bases not matched to a gene: 6. The V gene's germline CDR1 is SGHTA and CDR2 FQGNSA. The chain's CDR3 is CASSSRTGVDGYTF. Written as DNA, the CDR3 is TGTGCCAGCAGCTCGAGGACAGGGGTGGATGGCTACACCTTC. Filled out from reference TRBV7-2 and TRBJ1-2, the complete variable domain reads GAGVSQSPSNKVTEKGKDVELRCDPISGHTALYWYRQSLGQGLEFLIYFQGNSAPDKSGLPSDRFSAERTGGSVSTLTIQRTQQEDSAVYLCASSSRTGVDGYTFGSGTRLTVV.

This sequence joins TRBV30 and TRBJ2-3, with 7 bases that match TRBD1. V dropped 3 bases and J dropped 6; count of bases not matched to a gene: 6. CDR1 is GTSNPN and CDR2 is SVGIG in the germline V gene (reference sequence). The CDR3 loop spans 13 amino acids. CDR3 residues: CAWRKGGSDTQYF. The CDR3 coding sequence is TGTGCCTGGAGAAAAGGGGGCAGTGATACGCAGTATTTT. Complete variable domain (other parts from reference TRBV30 and TRBJ2-3): SQTIHQWPATLVQPVGSPLSLECTVEGTSNPNLYWYRQAAGRGLQLLFYSVGIGQISSEVPQNLSASRPQDRQFILSSKKLLLSDSGFYLCAWRKGGSDTQYFGPGTRLTVL.

This chain connects TRBV2 to TRBJ1-1, with D uncertain. The V gene's germline CDR1 is SNHLY and CDR2 FYNNEI. The CDR3 totals 14 residues. V lost 7 bases, J lost 0 bases, and 12 bases lay in between. The CDR3 DNA is TGTGCCAGCAAGCCCGGGGAAATGAACACTGAAGCTTTCTTT. Protein product: CASKPGEMNTEAFF.

This clone has a handful of counts. The chain combines TRBV5-6 with TRBJ1-2; D gene uncertain. The CDR3 is 17 amino acids. V gave up 3 bases and J gave up 4 bases, with 22 bases separating them. Germline values: CDR1 SGHDT, CDR2 YYEEEE. The CDR3 DNA reads as TGTGCCAGCAGCTCTGACAACCCCTTTAGGTATTCCTATGGCTACACCTTC. The encoded protein is CASSSDNPFRYSYGYTF.

This chain connects TRBV2 to TRBJ2-3; 9 nucleotides align to TRBD2. Germline lookup yields CDR1 SNHLY and CDR2 FYNNEI. The V gene end was trimmed by 6 bases and the J gene end by 6 bases; junction bases not matched to a gene: 10. The CDR3 sequence is 15 residues long. CDR3 nucleotides: TGTGCCAGCAGACCCCGGGTAGCGGGGGACGATACGCAGTATTTT. Translation: CASRPRVAGDDTQYF. The whole variable domain, remainder taken from reference TRBV2 and TRBJ2-3, is EPEVTQTPSHQVTQMGQEVILRCVPISNHLYFYWYRQILGQKVEFLVSFYNNEISEKSEIFDDQFSVERPDGSNFTLKIRSTKLEDSAMYFCASRPRVAGDDTQYFGPGTRLTVL.

This clone was seen a few times. The V and J genes are TRBV5-4 and TRBJ1-2, with TRBD1 matching over 9 bases. Germline CDR1 is SGHNT and CDR2 is YYREEE (reference sequence). Trimming took 4 bases from V and 8 from J; bases not matched to a gene: 9. The CDR3 runs to 14 residues. The CDR3 loop is CASSDGTGWRGYTF. As DNA, the CDR3 is TGTGCCAGCAGCGATGGGACAGGGTGGAGGGGCTACACCTTC.

V usage is TRBV6-5 and J usage is TRBJ2-1; TRBD1 might be the D (5 bases). The germline V gene encodes CDR1 MNHEY and CDR2 SVGAGI. Trimming removed 0 bases at V and 4 bases at J, with 10 bases between. The length of the CDR3 is 15 residues. The CDR3 DNA follows: TGTGCCAGCAGTTACTCGGCTACAGGTTACAATGAGCAGTTCTTC. This sequence encodes CASSYSATGYNEQFF.

This clone showed up just a few times. CDR3 region: CAIRLETLDTEAFF. The CDR3 DNA sequence: TGTGCCATCAGGCTCGAGACTTTGGACACTGAAGCTTTCTTT. This rearrangement joins TRBV10-3 to TRBJ1-1, with D uncertain. The CDR3 totals 14 residues. Germline V gene lookup returns CDR1 ENHRY and CDR2 SYGVKD. The V and J ends lost 6 bases and 3 bases respectively, with 14 bases between them.

The DNA for the CDR3 is TGTGCCAGCAGCTGGGTCGGCGGGCAGCTCTATGGCTACACCTTC. Its protein product is CASSWVGGQLYGYTF. The chain carries TRBV5-6 and TRBJ1-2; D gene ambiguous. CDR1 is SGHDT, CDR2 YYEEEE, per germline. The ends were cut back, 3 bases at V and 4 bases at J, with 16 bases in the middle. The CDR3 has 15 residues.

This chain uses TRBV7-9 with TRBJ2-1; a weak D match, TRBD1 (6 bases). CDR1 is SEHNR and CDR2 is FQNEAQ in the germline V gene (reference sequence). The V end lost 6 bases, the J end lost 2 bases, and 11 bases lay between the germline ends. This CDR3 contains 14 residues. CDR3 in amino acids: CASRFDRTYNEQFF. In DNA form, the CDR3 reads TGTGCCAGCAGATTTGACAGGACCTACAATGAGCAGTTCTTC.

This chain links TRBV4-3 with TRBJ2-3, with a tentative D call TRBD1 (6 bases). Germline V gives CDR1 LGHNA, CDR2 YSLEER. Trimming removed 0 bases at V and 2 bases at J, with 9 bases between. This CDR3 is built from 15 residues. For the CDR3, the DNA is TGCGCCAGCAGCCAAGACAGGGGAACCACAGATACGCAGTATTTT. It yields the protein CASSQDRGTTDTQYF.

V and J are TRBV7-2 and TRBJ2-1, with D unclear. The CDR3 runs to 15 residues. The germline gives CDR1 SGHTA, CDR2 FQGNSA. V lost 1 base, J lost 0 bases, and 7 bases lay in between. The CDR3 here is CASSLVRSSYNEQFF. In nucleotides, the CDR3 is TGTGCCAGCAGCTTAGTTCGGAGCTCCTACAATGAGCAGTTCTTC.

Only a few counts were recorded for this clone. V gene TRBV29-1 combines with J gene TRBJ2-7; 9 nucleotides match TRBD2. CDR3 length: 12 residues. Trimming took 8 bases from V and 5 from J; bases not matched to a gene: 7. Germline CDR1 SQVTM, CDR2 ANQGSEA. CDR3 sequence (DNA): TGCAGCCCCGGACTAGCGATGAACGAGCAGTACTTC. This codes for CSPGLAMNEQYF.